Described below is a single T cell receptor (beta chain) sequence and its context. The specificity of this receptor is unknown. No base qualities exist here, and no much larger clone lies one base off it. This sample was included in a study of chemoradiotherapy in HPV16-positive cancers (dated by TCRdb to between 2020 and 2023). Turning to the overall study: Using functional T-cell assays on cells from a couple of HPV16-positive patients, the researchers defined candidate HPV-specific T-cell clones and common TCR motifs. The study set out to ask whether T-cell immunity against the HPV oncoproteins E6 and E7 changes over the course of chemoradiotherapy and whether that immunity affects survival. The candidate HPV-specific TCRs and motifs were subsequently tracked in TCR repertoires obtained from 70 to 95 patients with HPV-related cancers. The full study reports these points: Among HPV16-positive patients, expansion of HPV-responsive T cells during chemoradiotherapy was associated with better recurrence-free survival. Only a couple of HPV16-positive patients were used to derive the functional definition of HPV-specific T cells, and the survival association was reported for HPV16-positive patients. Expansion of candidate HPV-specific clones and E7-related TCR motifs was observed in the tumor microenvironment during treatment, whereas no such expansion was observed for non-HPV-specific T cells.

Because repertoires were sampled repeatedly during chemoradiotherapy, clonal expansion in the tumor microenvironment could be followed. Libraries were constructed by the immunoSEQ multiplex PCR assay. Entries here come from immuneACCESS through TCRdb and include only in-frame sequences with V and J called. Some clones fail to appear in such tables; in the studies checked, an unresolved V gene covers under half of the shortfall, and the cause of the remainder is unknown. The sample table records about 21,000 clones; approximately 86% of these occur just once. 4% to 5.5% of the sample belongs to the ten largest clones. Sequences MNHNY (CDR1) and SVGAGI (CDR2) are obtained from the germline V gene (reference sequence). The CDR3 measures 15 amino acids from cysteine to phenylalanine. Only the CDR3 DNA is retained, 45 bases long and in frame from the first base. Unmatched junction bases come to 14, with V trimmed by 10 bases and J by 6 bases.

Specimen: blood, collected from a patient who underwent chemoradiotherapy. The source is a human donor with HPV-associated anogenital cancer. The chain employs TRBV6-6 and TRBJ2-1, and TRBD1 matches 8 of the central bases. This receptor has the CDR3 CATDSQGARSNEQFF. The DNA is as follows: TGTGCCACCGACTCCCAGGGGGCCAGGAGCAATGAGCAGTTCTTC.